This TCR beta chain is from a study of blood T cell repertoires in COVID-19. In the source study's methods: Amplification of reference gene primers provided the estimated nucleated cell counts. Data came from immunoSEQ multiplex PCR; TCRdb stores just in-frame clones and leaves some out. V, J and clone size are taken as reported in that table, and D and trimming were inferred from the DNA itself. The sample yields around 93,000 clones, 90% seen once. Followed longitudinally, the Seattle patients had been enrolled during active infection. Trimming took 4 bases from V and 6 from J; bases not matched to a gene: 11. The CDR3 runs to 16 residues. Germline V gene data show CDR1 as LGHNA and CDR2 as YSLEER.

Source material: peripheral blood. V gene TRBV4-3 combines with J gene TRBJ2-1, with 8 bases that match TRBD1. This TCR was recovered from a man aged 18 to 29 with COVID-19, enrolled during active disease. CDR3 in amino acids: CASSPFRDRYFNEQFF. The CDR3 DNA reads as TGCGCCAGCAGCCCTTTCCGGGACAGGTACTTCAATGAGCAGTTCTTC.